This entry lists 9 T cell receptor beta chains sequenced from one sample in a study of shared clonotypes between healthy human individuals. The method was immunoSEQ multiplex PCR; TCRdb's version includes in-frame clones alone and lacks a portion of them. The sample yields about 710,000 clones, about two thirds seen once. Sequenced material: memory CD4+ T cells sorted from blood. Subset given: CD45RA-negative fraction. All receptors come from a woman aged 25-40 years in good health.

CDR3 amino acids: CASSLFQQGPEQYF. CDR3 in DNA: TGTGCCAGCAGCTTATTCCAACAGGGGCCCGAGCAGTACTTC. The chain employs TRBV7-8 and TRBJ2-7; 7 bases match TRBD1. The CDR3 covers 14 residues. Germline V gene data show CDR1 as SGHVS and CDR2 as FQNEAQ. With V trimmed by 2 bases and J by 6 bases, 7 bases remained unmatched.

This clone was detected only a few times. This sequence joins TRBV21-1 and TRBJ2-7; no DNA check was done on the table's D call, TRBD1. TRBV21-1 is given as a pseudogene. The CDR3 contains 16 residues. CDR3 region: CASSKAGDSCFDEQYF. The CDR3 coding sequence is TGTGCCAGCAGCAAAGCCGGGGACAGCTGCTTCGACGAGCAGTACTTC.

The CDR3 bases are TGCGCCAGCAGCTACGGGGCAGAGGGGTGGGGGACCCAGTACTTC. Residues: CASSYGAEGWGTQYF. The chain has TRBV5-1 and TRBJ2-5; either TRBD1 or TRBD2 may fit D (5 bases each). This CDR3 comprises 15 residues. The V gene's germline CDR1 is SGHRS and CDR2 YFSETQ. V dropped 3 bases and J dropped 7 bases, with 19 bases sitting between them.

The gene calls are TRBV28 and TRBJ2-7; TRBD1 might be the D (6 bases). The CDR3 loop spans 14 amino acids. V lost 4 bases and J lost 3, with 13 bases in between. Germline V gene sequence: CDR1 MDHEN, CDR2 SYDVKM. The CDR3 coding sequence is TGTGCCAGCAGTTCGCCCGACAGGTACTACGAGCAGTACTTC. This codes for CASSSPDRYYEQYF.

The chain's CDR3 is CASSSGDSRKTQYF. The CDR3 region has the DNA TGTGCCAGCAGCTCCGGGGACAGTAGGAAGACCCAGTACTTC. V and J are TRBV7-2 and TRBJ2-5; TRBD1 matches 7 bases. CDR1 is SGHTA and CDR2 is FQGNSA in the germline V gene. The CDR3 length is 14 residues. V dropped 4 bases and J dropped 6; count of bases not matched to a gene: 8.

In regard to this clone: In the same sample, other DNA sequences code for this CDR3. The CDR3 region has the DNA TGCGCCAGCAGCCAAGGTAGAGGGGGGCAAGAGACCCAGTACTTC. Residues: CASSQGRGGQETQYF. The rearrangement uses TRBV4-1 and TRBJ2-5; D tentatively fits TRBD1 or TRBD2 (6 bases each). The germline V gene encodes CDR1 MGHRA and CDR2 YSYEKL. The CDR3 totals 15 residues. The ends were cut back, 1 base at V and 2 bases at J, with 11 bases in the middle.

The rearrangement joins TRBV30 to TRBJ2-7; TRBD2 matches at 9 bases. CDR1 is GTSNPN and CDR2 is SVGIG in the germline V gene (reference sequence). V was clipped by 4 bases and J by 6 bases; unmatched bases: 7. CDR3 length equals 13 residues. The CDR3 region is CAWKGLALVEQYF. The CDR3 bases are TGTGCCTGGAAGGGACTAGCACTGGTCGAGCAGTACTTC. The full variable domain, completed using reference TRBV30 and TRBJ2-7, is SQTIHQWPATLVQPVGSPLSLECTVEGTSNPNLYWYRQAAGRGLQLLFYSVGIGQISSEVPQNLSASRPQDRQFILSSKKLLLSDSGFYLCAWKGLALVEQYFGPGTRLTVT.

CDR3 sequence reads: CASSLRDQRGYNEQFF. The DNA for the CDR3 is TGCGCCAGCAGCTTGCGGGACCAAAGGGGATACAATGAGCAGTTCTTC. V and J are TRBV5-1 and TRBJ2-1; D is tentatively TRBD1 or TRBD2 (5 bases each). Germline values: CDR1 SGHRS, CDR2 YFSETQ. The V end was cut by 1 base, the J end by 4 bases, with 15 bases between. The CDR3 sequence is 16 residues long.

This clone appeared once. The chain links TRBV19 to TRBJ2-1, with TRBD2 matching over 9 bases. The ends lost 3 bases at V and 9 bases at J; junction bases unmatched: 9. Germline V gene lookup returns CDR1 LNHDA and CDR2 SQIVND (reference sequence). The CDR3 runs 15 residues. Here the CDR3 reads CASSIIAGAGGEQFF. DNA of the CDR3: TGTGCCAGTAGTATTATAGCGGGAGCTGGTGGTGAGCAGTTCTTC.